This record concerns one T cell receptor (beta chain) sequence. This clonotype occurred many times. Its antigen specificity is not known. No much larger clone exists at a distance of one base, and base qualities are not known. V is trimmed back by 5 bases and J by 1 base, and the junction contains 7 bases that no gene match accounts for. The germline V gene supplies CDR1 SGHTA and CDR2 FQGNSA. The CDR3 numbers 15 residues from cysteine through phenylalanine. Only the CDR3 part of the read is kept: 45 bases, read in frame from the first base. The TCR beta CDR3 regions were amplified from the RNA transcripts. For the first round of RT-PCR on the TCR CDR3, the HTBI primer set was used together with the Qiagen OneStep RT-PCR kit. Libraries were constructed in a second round of multiplex PCR, after which size selection and purification were performed. Sequencing of the libraries was done on an Illumina HiSeq2000 using paired-end 100 bp reads. The authors' pipeline ran thus. SOAPnuke was used to process the raw data, with reads discarded if the reads contained adapters or uncalled bases, had a mean Phred below 15, or lacked an exact constant-primer or identifier match. COPE v1.2.5 was used to merge high-quality paired reads, and clonotypes were defined as unique nucleotide sequences. MiTCR v1.1 was used to align clonotypes to the IMGT TRBV, TRBD and TRBJ reference segments. Only V-J combinations with frequency above 0.0001, covering approximately 99% of repertoires, were analysed. The TCS score was defined as F50 (clonal expansion) divided by E x V (chaos), with BLOSUM62-based TCRdist calculated between CDR3 peptides within each V-J. Welch's t-statistics and random forest reduced roughly 500 V-J features to 13, which were used in a naive Bayes classifier (R e1071). TCRdb trimmed public reads at Q25 via fastp, called clones via MiXCR and kept in-frame beta chains. Rows are combined by CDR3 protein, so each entry shows the most common genes and DNA. The V and J calls shown here were made by TCRdb, not taken from the authors' results. The sample table holds 400,000 or so distinct CDR3 sequences, of which 11% to 15% were seen once. The ten biggest clones cover approximately 27% of the sample.

Ophthalmopathy patients had moderately to severely active disease, Clinical Activity Score of at least 3, NOSPECS grade of at least 4, and duration under 3 months. Patients with uncontrolled infections, other autoimmune diseases, pregnancy or lactation were excluded. Clinical symptoms, serum thyroxine and TRAb, thyroid ultrasound, and orbital computed tomography formed the basis for the diagnoses. PBMCs were isolated from about 10 ml of fresh peripheral blood by Ficoll-Paque density gradient centrifugation. Total RNA was extracted using Trizol reagent, and RNA quality was assessed on an Agilent 2100 Bioanalyzer. The source of the sample is a study of T cells in Graves' hyperthyroidism and ophthalmopathy (dated by TCRdb to between 2019 and 2020). With regard to the full study: Peripheral blood was sampled at the time of initial diagnosis, prior to any treatment. To identify TCR V-J signatures that set the groups apart, the researchers used a discovery cohort of more than 95 patients, made up of roughly 40 with Graves' ophthalmopathy and 55 to 65 with stable Graves' hyperthyroidism. An independent validation cohort of fewer than 20 hyperthyroidism patients and approximately 17 patients who later progressed to ophthalmopathy tested prospective prediction of ophthalmopathy. For training and testing, the approximately 97 patients in the discovery cohort were randomly divided in a 7:3 ratio. In six Graves' hyperthyroidism patients, the study also compared T-cell repertoires from thyroid tissue with T-cell repertoires from blood. After blood sampling, hyperthyroidism patients were treated with methimazole at a starting dose of 30 mg daily, and ophthalmopathy patients were treated with high-dose intravenous methylprednisolone. The paper reports TCR Vbeta CDR3 sequencing of fewer than 150 peripheral blood samples: under 45 ophthalmopathy, over 70 hyperthyroidism and approximately 17 progressor patients.

What the study reported, not specific to this receptor: In validation, the model predicted progression to ophthalmopathy a median of roughly 6.1 months before onset, with approximately 68% sensitivity and 72.22% specificity. Most expanded thyroid clonotypes (frequency above 0.001) were also detected in blood, a finding suggesting that blood repertoires may reflect thyroid immune responses. Sample size was not statistically predetermined, and investigators were not blinded to group allocation. A 13 V-J signature model separated ophthalmopathy from stable hyperthyroidism, with about 90% sensitivity and about 81% specificity in cross-validation and 80%/75% in testing.

Rearrangement joined TRBV7-2 to TRBJ1-1; TRBD1 fits 7 bases in the junction. Material: blood. The receptor's source is a man aged 45 to 65 with Graves' ophthalmopathy. The sequence in DNA is TGTGCCAGCAGCCTAGGTGGGACAGAGAACACTGAAGCTTTCTTT. Its amino acids are CASSLGGTENTEAFF.